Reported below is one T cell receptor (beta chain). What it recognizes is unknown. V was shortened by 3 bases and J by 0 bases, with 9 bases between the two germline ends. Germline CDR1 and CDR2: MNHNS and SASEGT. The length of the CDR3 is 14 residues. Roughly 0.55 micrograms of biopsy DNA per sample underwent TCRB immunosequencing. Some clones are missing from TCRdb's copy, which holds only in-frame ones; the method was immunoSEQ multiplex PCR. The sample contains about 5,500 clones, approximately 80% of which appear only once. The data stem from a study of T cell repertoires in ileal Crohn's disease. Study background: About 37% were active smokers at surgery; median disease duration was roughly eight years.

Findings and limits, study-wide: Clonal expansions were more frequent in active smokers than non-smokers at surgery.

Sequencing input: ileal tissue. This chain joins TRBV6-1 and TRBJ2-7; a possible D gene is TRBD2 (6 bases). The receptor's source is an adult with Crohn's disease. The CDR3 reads CASSERGGSYEQYF. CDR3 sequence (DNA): TGTGCCAGCAGTGAGCGGGGTGGCTCCTACGAGCAGTACTTC.